The 12 T cell receptor beta chains reported below all come from one sample, sequenced in a study of T cell responses to AZD1222 COVID-19 vaccine. The assay was immunoSEQ multiplex PCR, and TCRdb's table has in-frame clones only and misses some. The sample has some 120,000 clones; roughly nine tenths are singletons. Sequencing was performed on peripheral blood, taken on day 0 of AZD1222 vaccination. Receptor source: an adult in good health.

The count of this clone is one. The chain recombines TRBV7-8 with TRBJ2-1; D is perhaps TRBD2 (5 bases). The CDR3 sequence is 15 residues long. Germline V lookup: CDR1 SGHVS, CDR2 FQNEAQ. V lost 1 base, J lost 10 bases, and 17 bases lay in between. CDR3 nucleotides: TGTGCCAGCAGCTTAGAATTTCGGCTAGCTGGAGAGCAGTTCTTC. As protein: CASSLEFRLAGEQFF. The variable domain in full, with the rest retrieved from reference TRBV7-8 and TRBJ2-1, is GAGVSQSPRYKVAKRGQDVALRCDPISGHVSLFWYQQALGQGPEFLTYFQNEAQLDKSGLPSDRFFAERPEGSVSTLKIQRTQQEDSAVYLCASSLEFRLAGEQFFGPGTRLTVL.

This chain connects TRBV5-6 to TRBJ2-7, with a tentative D call TRBD1 (5 bases). Trimming took 0 bases from V and 7 from J, leaving 5 bases between them. This CDR3 comprises 11 residues. The V gene's germline CDR1 is SGHDT and CDR2 YYEEEE. The CDR3 sequence is CASSLGQEQYF. CDR3 nucleotides: TGTGCCAGCAGCTTGGGACAGGAGCAGTACTTC.

The V gene is TRBV7-6, the J gene TRBJ1-6, with D tentatively TRBD1 (5 bases). CDR3 size: 15 residues. The germline CDR1 and CDR2 sequences are SGHVS and FNYEAQ. V was cut by 0 bases and J by 7 bases, with 10 bases left in between. For the CDR3, the DNA is TGTGCCAGCAGCTTAGCACGGGGGTCGAATTCACCCCTCCACTTT. Amino acid sequence: CASSLARGSNSPLHF.

The chain is built from TRBV27 and TRBJ2-5, with TRBD2 matching over 7 bases. The CDR3 sequence is 14 residues long. J lost 0 bases, V lost 3 bases, and 1 base had no gene match. Per germline, CDR1 MNHEY and CDR2 SMNVEV (reference sequence). Here the CDR3 reads CASSFGGNQETQYF. CDR3 nucleotide sequence: TGTGCCAGCAGTTTCGGGGGGAACCAAGAGACCCAGTACTTC.

This clone was counted at least ten times. This chain links TRBV2 with TRBJ1-3; D not certain. Germline V lookup: CDR1 SNHLY, CDR2 FYNNEI. The CDR3 has 15 residues. The V and J ends lost 2 bases and 4 bases respectively, with 12 bases between them. As DNA, the CDR3 is TGTGCCAGCAGTGAACGCCAGGTCGGAGGAAACACCATATATTTT. This sequence encodes CASSERQVGGNTIYF. Drawing the rest from reference TRBV2 and TRBJ1-3, the complete variable domain is EPEVTQTPSHQVTQMGQEVILRCVPISNHLYFYWYRQILGQKVEFLVSFYNNEISEKSEIFDDQFSVERPDGSNFTLKIRSTKLEDSAMYFCASSERQVGGNTIYFGEGSWLTVV.

The chain combines TRBV28 with TRBJ1-5; D not resolved. The CDR3 is made up of 15 amino acids. Per germline, CDR1 MDHEN and CDR2 SYDVKM. Trimming cost V 7 bases and J 9 bases, with 22 bases left between them. CDR3 sequence (DNA): TGTGCCAGCACCGATCACGGACGGCCCGATCGGCCCCAGCATTTT. This translates into CASTDHGRPDRPQHF.

The chain carries TRBV6-5 and TRBJ2-1; no reliable D call. The CDR3 covers 14 residues. Germline CDR1 MNHEY, CDR2 SVGAGI. V lost 10 bases to trimming and J lost 0 bases, with 13 bases between them. The CDR3 sequence: CATGRAVSYNEQFF. The CDR3 DNA reads as TGTGCCACCGGTCGGGCGGTCTCCTACAATGAGCAGTTCTTC.

This clone was counted a few times. The CDR3 nucleotides are TGCGCCAGCAGGTTAGGACAGGGAAGCAATCAGCCCCAGCATTTT. Protein: CASRLGQGSNQPQHF. V and J are TRBV5-1 and TRBJ1-5, with 8 bases matching TRBD1. Germline V gives CDR1 SGHRS, CDR2 YFSETQ. V shed 5 bases, J shed 1 base, and the junction held 5 bases outside the gene matches. CDR3 length: 15 residues.

The chain couples TRBV3-1 (or the pseudogene TRBV3-2) to TRBJ1-6; D remains ambiguous. Germline CDR1 and CDR2: LGHDT and YNNKEL (reference sequence). The CDR3 spans 16 residues. Trimming shortened V by 0 bases and J by 5 bases, and 11 bases separated the two germline ends. CDR3 sequence: CASSQDGNTHNSPLHF. The CDR3 DNA follows: TGTGCCAGCAGCCAAGATGGAAACACGCATAATTCACCCCTCCACTTT.

The chain employs TRBV6-2 or TRBV6-3 and TRBJ2-7; 8 bases map to TRBD1. J lost 6 bases, V lost 3 bases, and 1 base had no gene match. Germline V CDR1 and CDR2: MNHEY, SVGEGT. This CDR3 region has 12 residues. CDR3 residues: CASSYDRGEQYF. DNA of the CDR3: TGTGCCAGCAGTTATGACAGGGGCGAGCAGTACTTC.

The CDR3 DNA sequence: TGTGCCAGCAGCCAAACAAGAGTAAGGACGACCCACACTGAAGCTTTCTTT. Its translation: CASSQTRVRTTHTEAFF. The chain recombines TRBV3-1 (or the pseudogene TRBV3-2) with TRBJ1-1; D is unclear. CDR1 is LGHDT and CDR2 is YNNKEL in the germline V gene (reference sequence). V was shortened by 2 bases and J by 3 bases, with 19 bases between the two germline ends. The CDR3 runs 17 residues.

The rearrangement links TRBV6-5 to TRBJ1-4; D may be TRBD1 (5 bases). There are 14 residues in the CDR3. Germline CDR1 reads MNHEY; CDR2 reads SVGAGI. V dropped 5 bases and J dropped 7 bases, with 14 bases sitting between them. The CDR3 loop reads CASSPRVRGEKLFF. The CDR3 DNA sequence: TGTGCCAGCAGTCCCAGGGTACGCGGTGAAAAACTGTTTTTT.